Listed here is a single T cell receptor beta chain. Per germline, CDR1 MGHRA and CDR2 YSYEKL. This CDR3 is built from 17 residues. Trimming took 4 bases from V and 3 from J; bases not matched to a gene: 7. These data come from a study of blood T cell repertoires in COVID-19. At the level of the study: Collection of acute and convalescent COVID-19 samples took place in the United States, Italy and Spain.

As originally analysed: Using reference gene primer amplification, nucleated cell counts were estimated. TCRdb keeps only in-frame clones here, not all; method: immunoSEQ multiplex PCR. The V and J calls and the clone size are those of that table, but D and trimming were determined from the DNA. Here the sample spans some 110,000 clones, 76% being singletons. This chain joins TRBV4-1 and TRBJ2-1; 12 bases are shared with TRBD2. This TCR derives from an elderly man with COVID-19, enrolled during active disease. Sample: peripheral blood. CDR3 in amino acids: CASSPRALAGGYNEQFF. The CDR3 region has the DNA TGCGCCAGCAGCCCCAGGGCACTAGCGGGAGGCTACAATGAGCAGTTCTTC.